The 12 T cell receptor beta chains below were found in one sample sequenced in a study of T cell responses to AZD1222 COVID-19 vaccine. This table comes from immunoSEQ multiplex PCR, and its TCRdb copy is limited to in-frame clones, with some not included. The repertoire holds approximately 140,000 clones, with more than 70% as singletons. Material: peripheral blood, obtained on day 0 of AZD1222 vaccination. These receptors were taken from an adult in good health.

This chain links TRBV24-1 with TRBJ1-1; 8 bases are a match to TRBD1. Germline V gives CDR1 KGHDR, CDR2 SFDVKD. The V segment lost 2 bases and the J segment 3 bases; nucleotides outside the gene matches: 25. The CDR3 is 22 residues long. For the CDR3, the DNA is TGTGCCACCAGTGATTCAATCTCTTCGACAGGGGAGAAACCTGGGGAGGACACTGAAGCTTTCTTT. As protein: CATSDSISSTGEKPGEDTEAFF.

The V and J genes are TRBV2 and TRBJ1-2, with TRBD1 as a possible D gene (5 bases). The CDR3 length is 16 residues. In germline, CDR1 is SNHLY, CDR2 FYNNEI. V gave up 8 bases and J gave up 0 bases, with 19 bases separating them. In nucleotides, the CDR3 is TGTGCCAGCGAGTCCAGCGGGGCTCCCCCTAACTATGGCTACACCTTC. This encodes CASESSGAPPNYGYTF.

The chain employs TRBV18 and TRBJ2-1; 16 bases line up with TRBD2. Germline CDR1 is KGHSH and CDR2 is LQKENI. The junction had 8 bases not matched to a gene; V was cut back by 0 bases and J by 6 bases. This CDR3 has 19 residues. The CDR3 DNA reads TGTGCCAGCTCACCACCGGGGACTAGCGGGGGGGCCAAGGGCAATGAGCAGTTCTTC. It is translated as CASSPPGTSGGAKGNEQFF.

This chain connects TRBV25-1 to TRBJ1-1; D is undetermined. Per the germline V gene, CDR1 is MGHDK and CDR2 is SYGVNS. Trimming shortened V by 0 bases and J by 0 bases, and 11 bases separated the two germline ends. The CDR3 extends over 16 amino acids. CDR3 region: CASSEYTRAMNTEAFF. CDR3 nucleotide sequence: TGTGCCAGCAGTGAATATACAAGGGCGATGAACACTGAAGCTTTCTTT.

This clone was observed once. V gene TRBV24-1 combines with J gene TRBJ2-1; 12 positions match TRBD2. Per germline, CDR1 KGHDR and CDR2 SFDVKD. J gave up 10 bases and V 3 bases, and 9 bases lay outside the gene matches. This CDR3 contains 16 residues. This CDR3 is CATSDPASGGAREQFF. The CDR3 nucleotides are TGTGCCACCAGTGATCCGGCTAGCGGGGGGGCACGGGAGCAGTTCTTC.

This chain's CDR3 is CATGRGRTNQPQHF. CDR3 nucleotide sequence: TGTGCCACCGGGCGTGGCCGCACGAATCAGCCCCAGCATTTT. This sequence joins TRBV6-5 and TRBJ1-5; D gene unclear. The CDR3 is made up of 14 amino acids. Per germline, CDR1 MNHEY and CDR2 SVGAGI. With 10 bases removed from V and 4 bases from J, the gap between germline ends came to 17 bases.

This sequence joins TRBV12-3 or TRBV12-4 and TRBJ2-1; 8 bases are shared with TRBD1. CDR3 length equals 12 residues. J gave up 8 bases and V 8 bases, and 5 bases lay outside the gene matches. The DNA of the CDR3 is TGTGCCAGCGTTGCAGGGGGCGATGAGCAGTTCTTC. It encodes CASVAGGDEQFF.

The chain uses TRBV25-1 and TRBJ2-7; D perhaps matches TRBD1 (7 bases). Trimming shortened V by 7 bases and J by 4 bases, and 14 bases separated the two germline ends. The CDR3 spans 13 residues. CDR1 is MGHDK, CDR2 SYGVNS, per germline. The CDR3 spells CASMSAGGYEQYF. CDR3 coding DNA: TGTGCCAGCATGTCGGCAGGGGGGTACGAGCAGTACTTC.

The CDR3 DNA follows: TGTGCCACCAGTGTTCGCGACAATCAGCCCCAGCATTTT. Its translation: CATSVRDNQPQHF. This sequence joins TRBV24-1 and TRBJ1-5; D is unresolved. This CDR3 spans 13 amino acids. Trimming removed 5 bases at V and 3 bases at J, with 7 bases between. The germline V gene has CDR1 KGHDR and CDR2 SFDVKD.

CDR3 DNA sequence: TGTGCCAGCAGCTCCCACCTGCGGGGGGGCAGCACAGATACGCAGTATTTT. This sequence encodes CASSSHLRGGSTDTQYF. This rearrangement joins TRBV7-3 to TRBJ2-3, with 9 positions matching TRBD2. The CDR3 length is 17 residues. Per germline, CDR1 SGHTA and CDR2 FQGTGA. Trimming removed 4 bases from V and 0 bases from J; junction bases left unmatched: 8.

The chain is built from TRBV7-9 and TRBJ1-6; TRBD1 matches at 9 bases. This CDR3 has 15 residues. J lost 14 bases, V lost 5 bases, and 13 bases had no gene match. Per the germline V gene, CDR1 is SEHNR and CDR2 is FQNEAQ (reference sequence). The DNA of the CDR3 is TGTGCCAGCAGCCAGAGGACAGGGGCCATCTCGGCCCTCCACTTT. This codes for CASSQRTGAISALHF. The full variable domain, with the rest looked up from reference TRBV7-9 and TRBJ1-6, is DTGVSQNPRHKITKRGQNVTFRCDPISEHNRLYWYRQTLGQGPEFLTYFQNEAQLEKSRLLSDRFSAERPKGSFSTLEIQRTEQGDSAMYLCASSQRTGAISALHFGNGTRLTVT.

This rearrangement joins TRBV7-2 to TRBJ1-5; D gene uncertain. Germline V gives CDR1 SGHTA, CDR2 FQGNSA. The CDR3 runs 13 residues. The V and J ends lost 2 bases and 6 bases respectively, with 8 bases between them. CDR3 bases: TGTGCCAGCAGCTTATGGGGAAGTCAGCCCCAGCATTTT. Amino acids: CASSLWGSQPQHF.